The rows below give T cell receptor beta chains drawn from one sample of a study of human T cells and chemical hapten exposure. TCRdb re-called the RACE reads through MiXCR, storing one row per CDR3 protein. The sample yields 95,000 or so distinct CDR3 sequences, about an eighth seen once. The input for sequencing was whole blood, taken in connection with sensitization to the hapten diphenylcyclopropenone (DPC). The receptors come from a woman aged 35 to 49 with alopecia areata. Some clones in this sample may be carry-over from other donors' samples. The CDR3 runs from the conserved cysteine through the conserved F or W. The order of the fields is D gene, V gene, J gene, clone size, CDR3 protein, CDR3 DNA. The D gene is left open where the match is weak. Rows may omit the clone size; those that give it use once, few, many or a size class.

D: TRBD2; V: TRBV6-2/TRBV6-3; J: TRBJ2-5; size: few; CDR3: CASSYSASGGKETQYF; DNA: TGTGCCAGCAGTTACTCGGCTAGCGGGGGTAAAGAGACCCAGTACTTC
D: NA; V: TRBV28; J: TRBJ2-7; size: NA; CDR3: CASSPSTGTFYEQYF; DNA: TGTGCCAGCAGCCCCTCAACCGGGACATTCTACGAGCAGTACTTC
D: NA; V: TRBV20-1; J: TRBJ2-5; size: many; CDR3: CSATGGSGYQETQYF; DNA: TGCAGTGCAACAGGGGGTAGCGGGTACCAAGAGACCCAGTACTTC
D: TRBD1; V: TRBV29-1; J: TRBJ1-5; size: few; CDR3: CSVQGDENQPQHF; DNA: TGCAGCGTTCAGGGGGACGAAAATCAGCCCCAGCATTTT
D: TRBD1; V: TRBV7-9; J: TRBJ2-7; size: many; CDR3: CASSRWGTVSYEQYF; DNA: TGTGCCAGCAGCCGATGGGGGACAGTCTCTTACGAGCAGTACTTC
D: TRBD2; V: TRBV29-1; J: TRBJ2-5; size: few; CDR3: CSVSHGLAGVETQYF; DNA: TGCAGCGTCTCCCACGGACTAGCGGGAGTGGAGACCCAGTACTTC
D: TRBD2; V: TRBV20-1; J: TRBJ2-5; size: many; CDR3: CSASGLADQRGVLETQYF; DNA: TGCAGTGCCTCCGGACTAGCGGACCAGCGAGGGGTGTTGGAGACCCAGTACTTC
D: NA; V: TRBV7-3; J: TRBJ2-5; size: few; CDR3: CASSFSSTQETQYF; DNA: TGTGCCAGCAGCTTTTCGTCGACCCAAGAGACCCAGTACTTC
D: NA; V: TRBV7-3; J: TRBJ2-2; size: few; CDR3: CASSRTTGELFF; DNA: TGTGCCAGCAGCCGAACCACCGGGGAGCTGTTTTTT
D: NA; V: TRBV29-1; J: TRBJ2-4; size: many; CDR3: CSVEEAQVRYF; DNA: TGCAGCGTTGAAGAGGCCCAGGTGAGGTACTTC
D: NA; V: TRBV12-3/TRBV12-4; J: TRBJ1-4; size: NA; CDR3: CASSLYLQGSNEKLFF; DNA: TGTGCCAGCAGTTTATATCTTCAGGGATCTAATGAAAAACTGTTTTTT
D: TRBD2; V: TRBV6-5; J: TRBJ2-7; size: many; CDR3: CASSYPRTSGYEQYF; DNA: TGTGCCAGCAGTTACCCCCGGACTAGCGGCTACGAGCAGTACTTC
D: NA; V: TRBV4-3; J: TRBJ2-7; size: few; CDR3: CASSISNPSGPYEQYF; DNA: TGCGCCAGCAGCATAAGTAACCCCTCAGGCCCCTACGAGCAGTACTTC
D: TRBD1; V: TRBV2; J: TRBJ2-7; size: many; CDR3: CATKFSGQASYEQYF; DNA: TGTGCCACCAAATTTTCGGGACAGGCCTCCTACGAGCAGTACTTC